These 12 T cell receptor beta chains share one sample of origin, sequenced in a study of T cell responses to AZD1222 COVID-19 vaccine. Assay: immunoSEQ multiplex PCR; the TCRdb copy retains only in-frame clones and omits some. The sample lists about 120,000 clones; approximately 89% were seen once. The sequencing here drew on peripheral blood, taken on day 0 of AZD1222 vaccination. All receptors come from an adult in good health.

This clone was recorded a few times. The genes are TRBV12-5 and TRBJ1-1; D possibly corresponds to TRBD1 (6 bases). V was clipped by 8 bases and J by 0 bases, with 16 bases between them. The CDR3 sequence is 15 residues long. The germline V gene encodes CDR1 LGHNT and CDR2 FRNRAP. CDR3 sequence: CASRQGLRMNTEAFF. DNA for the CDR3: TGTGCTAGTAGGCAGGGGCTCCGGATGAACACTGAAGCTTTCTTT.

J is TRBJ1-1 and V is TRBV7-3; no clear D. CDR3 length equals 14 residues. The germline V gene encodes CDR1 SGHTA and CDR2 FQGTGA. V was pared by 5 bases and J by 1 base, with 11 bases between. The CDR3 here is CASSHMDGNTEAFF. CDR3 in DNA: TGTGCCAGCAGCCACATGGACGGGAACACTGAAGCTTTCTTT.

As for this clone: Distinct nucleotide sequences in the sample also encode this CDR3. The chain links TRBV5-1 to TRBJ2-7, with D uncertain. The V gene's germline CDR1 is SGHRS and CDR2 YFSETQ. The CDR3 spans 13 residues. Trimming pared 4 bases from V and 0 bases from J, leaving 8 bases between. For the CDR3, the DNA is TGCGCCAGCAGCCTGGAGAGCTCCTACGAGCAGTACTTC. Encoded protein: CASSLESSYEQYF.

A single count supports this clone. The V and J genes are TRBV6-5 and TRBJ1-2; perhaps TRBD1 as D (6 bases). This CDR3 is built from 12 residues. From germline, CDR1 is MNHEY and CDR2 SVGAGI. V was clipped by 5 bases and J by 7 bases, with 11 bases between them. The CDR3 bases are TGTGCCAGCAGTATGCACAGGGTTGGCTACACCTTC. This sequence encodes CASSMHRVGYTF.

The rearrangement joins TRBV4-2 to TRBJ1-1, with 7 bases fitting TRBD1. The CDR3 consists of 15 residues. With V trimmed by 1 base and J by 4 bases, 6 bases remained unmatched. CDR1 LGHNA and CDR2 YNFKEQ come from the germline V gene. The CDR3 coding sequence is TGTGCCAGCAGCCAAGTAACAGGGGTGGGCACTGAAGCTTTCTTT. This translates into CASSQVTGVGTEAFF.

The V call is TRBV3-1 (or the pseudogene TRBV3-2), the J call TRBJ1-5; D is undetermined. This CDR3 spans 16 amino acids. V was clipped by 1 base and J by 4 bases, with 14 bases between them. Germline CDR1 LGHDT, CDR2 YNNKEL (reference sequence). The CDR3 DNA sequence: TGTGCCAGCAGCCAAGGGTTCGTGATCCCAAATCAGCCCCAGCATTTT. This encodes CASSQGFVIPNQPQHF.

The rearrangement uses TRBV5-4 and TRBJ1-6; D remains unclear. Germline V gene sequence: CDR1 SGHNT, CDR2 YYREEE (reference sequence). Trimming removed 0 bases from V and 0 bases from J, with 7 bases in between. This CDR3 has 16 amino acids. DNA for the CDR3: TGTGCCAGCAGCTTGGGAGGGCCCTCCTATAATTCACCCCTCCACTTT. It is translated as CASSLGGPSYNSPLHF.

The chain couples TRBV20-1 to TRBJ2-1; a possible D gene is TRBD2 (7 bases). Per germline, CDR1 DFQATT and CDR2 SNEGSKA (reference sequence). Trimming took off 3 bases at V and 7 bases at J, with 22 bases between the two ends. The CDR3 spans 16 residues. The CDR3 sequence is CSASDVSGGAGNEQFF. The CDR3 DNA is TGCAGTGCTAGTGATGTATCTGGGGGGGCCGGGAATGAGCAGTTCTTC.

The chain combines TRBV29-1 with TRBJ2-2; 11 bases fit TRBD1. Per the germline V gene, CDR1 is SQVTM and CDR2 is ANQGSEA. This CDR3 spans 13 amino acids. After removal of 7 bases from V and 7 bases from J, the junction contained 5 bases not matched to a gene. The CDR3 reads CSARTGGSGELFF. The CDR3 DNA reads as TGCAGCGCCCGGACAGGGGGCAGCGGGGAGCTGTTTTTT.

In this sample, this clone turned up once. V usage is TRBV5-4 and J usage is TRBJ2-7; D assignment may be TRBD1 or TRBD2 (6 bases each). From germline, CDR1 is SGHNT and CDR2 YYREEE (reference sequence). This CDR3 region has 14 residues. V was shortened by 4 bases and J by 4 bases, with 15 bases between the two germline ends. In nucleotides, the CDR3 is TGTGCCAGCAGCCCCTGGGGGGCGGGTTACGAGCAGTACTTC. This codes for CASSPWGAGYEQYF.

The DNA for the CDR3 is TGTGCCAGCAGCTTAGGCAGGGGGGCTTTTTACGAGCAGTACTTC. Protein sequence: CASSLGRGAFYEQYF. The genes are TRBV7-2 and TRBJ2-7; possibly TRBD1 for D (7 bases). This CDR3 is built from 15 residues. V was clipped by 1 base and J by 4 bases, with 14 bases between them. Germline V gene sequence: CDR1 SGHTA, CDR2 FQGNSA.

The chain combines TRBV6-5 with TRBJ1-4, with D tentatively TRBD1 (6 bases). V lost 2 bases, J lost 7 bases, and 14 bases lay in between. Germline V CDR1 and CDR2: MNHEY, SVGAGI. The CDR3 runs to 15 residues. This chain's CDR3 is CASSYVRGGGEKLFF. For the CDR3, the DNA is TGTGCCAGCAGTTACGTGCGGGGGGGCGGTGAAAAACTGTTTTTT.